This T cell receptor beta chain was retrieved from a study of cytomegalovirus exposure and HLA in healthy donors. Background on the study: A prior study identified 110 million or so unique TCR beta sequences from about 179 million T cells.

Regarding the study as a whole: As a later analysis showed, a missense DCLRE1C variant was linked to trimming of TCR beta V- and J-genes. In terms of immune exposure information, only CMV serostatus was available. It was 150 to 200 TCR beta chains that were listed as cytomegalovirus-associated.

Germline V gene data show CDR1 as LNHDA and CDR2 as SQIVND (reference sequence). The length of the CDR3 is 15 residues. V was clipped by 6 bases and J by 0 bases, with 9 bases between them. PCR involved 60 Vbeta and 13 Jbeta primers. Sequenced by immunoSEQ multiplex PCR; TCRdb stores in-frame clones only, minus some. In the table there are 120,000 to 150,000 clones, roughly 77% of which are singletons. For this clone: Its specificity is not known.

Source material: PBMCs. V is TRBV19 and J is TRBJ2-6, with D unclear. The TCR originated in a female donor in good health and CMV-seronegative. The CDR3 DNA reads TGTGCCAGTAGCCAACGAGGCTCTGGGGCCAACGTCCTGACTTTC. Encoded protein: CASSQRGSGANVLTF.